The present T cell receptor (beta chain) was sequenced within a study of Graves' ophthalmopathy and Graves' hyperthyroidism. RNA transcripts were the template, and TCR beta CDR3 regions were amplified from them. RT-PCR was first run with HTBI primers, then multiplex PCR in a second round. In TCRdb, the multiplex PCR reads were re-called with MiXCR into one record per CDR3 protein. The sample has 680,000 or so distinct CDR3 sequences, 22% seen once. This clonotype came up many times. Its antigen is currently unknown. Other autoimmune diseases, uncontrolled infections, pregnancy or lactation ruled patients out of participation. General study points: The model achieved under 71% sensitivity and 72.22% specificity for ophthalmopathy progression.

The sample consisted of peripheral blood. The TCR originated in a woman aged 18-35 years with stable Graves' hyperthyroidism. Some clones in this sample may be carry-over from other donors' samples.

CDR3 in amino acids: CSVVAGGDGYTF. The CDR3 DNA reads as TGCAGCGTTGTAGCTGGGGGCGATGGCTACACCTTC. The rearrangement joins TRBV29-1 to TRBJ1-2; maybe TRBD1 (6 bases). The CDR3 has 12 residues. The germline V gene encodes CDR1 SQVTM and CDR2 ANQGSEA. Trimming shortened V by 4 bases and J by 6 bases, and 12 bases separated the two germline ends.